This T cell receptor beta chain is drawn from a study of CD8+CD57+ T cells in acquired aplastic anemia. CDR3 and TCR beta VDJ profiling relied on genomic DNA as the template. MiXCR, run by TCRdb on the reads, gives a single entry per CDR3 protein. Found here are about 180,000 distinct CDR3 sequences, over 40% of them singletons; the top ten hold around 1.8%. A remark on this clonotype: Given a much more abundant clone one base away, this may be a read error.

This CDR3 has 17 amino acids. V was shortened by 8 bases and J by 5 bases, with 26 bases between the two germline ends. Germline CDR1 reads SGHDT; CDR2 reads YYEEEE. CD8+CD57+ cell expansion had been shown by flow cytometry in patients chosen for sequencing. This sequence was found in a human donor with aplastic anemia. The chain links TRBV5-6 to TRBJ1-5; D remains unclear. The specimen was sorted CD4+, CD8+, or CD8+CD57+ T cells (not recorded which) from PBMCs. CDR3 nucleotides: TGTGCCAGTTCTTACGTAGGACTCCGGGAAGTAGATCAGCCCCAGCATTTT. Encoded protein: CASSYVGLREVDQPQHF.